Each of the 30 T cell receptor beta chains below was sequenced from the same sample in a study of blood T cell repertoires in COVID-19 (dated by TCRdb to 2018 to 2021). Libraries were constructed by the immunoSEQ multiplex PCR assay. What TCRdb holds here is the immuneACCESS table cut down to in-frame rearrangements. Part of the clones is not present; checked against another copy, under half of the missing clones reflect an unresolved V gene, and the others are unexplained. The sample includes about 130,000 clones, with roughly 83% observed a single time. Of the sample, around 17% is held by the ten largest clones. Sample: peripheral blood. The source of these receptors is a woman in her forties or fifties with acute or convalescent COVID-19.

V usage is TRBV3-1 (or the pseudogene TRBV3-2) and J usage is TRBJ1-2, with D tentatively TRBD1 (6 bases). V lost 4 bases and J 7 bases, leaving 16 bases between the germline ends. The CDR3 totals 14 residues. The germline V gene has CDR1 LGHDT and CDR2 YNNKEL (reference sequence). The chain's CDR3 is CASSPVAGDLGYTF. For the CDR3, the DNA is TGTGCCAGCAGCCCTGTCGCAGGGGATCTTGGCTACACCTTC.

CDR3 bases: TGTGCCAGCAGCTTGCTGCAGGGGGGCTATGGCTACACCTTC. Amino acid sequence: CASSLLQGGYGYTF. This chain joins TRBV5-4 and TRBJ1-2; 7 bases match TRBD1. The ends lost 1 base at V and 4 bases at J; junction bases unmatched: 4. This CDR3 has 14 amino acids. Germline V gene sequence: CDR1 SGHNT, CDR2 YYREEE (reference sequence).

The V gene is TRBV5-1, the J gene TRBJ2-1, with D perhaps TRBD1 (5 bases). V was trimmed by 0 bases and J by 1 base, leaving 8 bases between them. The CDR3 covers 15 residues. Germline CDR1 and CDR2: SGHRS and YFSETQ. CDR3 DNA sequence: TGCGCCAGCAGCTTGGGACAGTCATCCTACAATGAGCAGTTCTTC. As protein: CASSLGQSSYNEQFF.

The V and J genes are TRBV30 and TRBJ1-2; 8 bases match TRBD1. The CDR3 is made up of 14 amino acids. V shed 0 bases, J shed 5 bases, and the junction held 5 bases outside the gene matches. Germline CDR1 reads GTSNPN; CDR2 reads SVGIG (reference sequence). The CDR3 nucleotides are TGTGCCTGGAGTGTCGGGACAGGCTTATATGGCTACACCTTC. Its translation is CAWSVGTGLYGYTF.

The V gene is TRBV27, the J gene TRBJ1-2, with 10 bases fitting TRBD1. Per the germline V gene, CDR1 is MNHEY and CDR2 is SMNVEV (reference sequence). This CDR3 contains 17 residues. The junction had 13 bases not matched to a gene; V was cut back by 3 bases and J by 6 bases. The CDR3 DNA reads TGTGCCAGCAGTTTTTCGGTGAACCCGGGACAGGGGAATGGCTACACCTTC. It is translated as CASSFSVNPGQGNGYTF.

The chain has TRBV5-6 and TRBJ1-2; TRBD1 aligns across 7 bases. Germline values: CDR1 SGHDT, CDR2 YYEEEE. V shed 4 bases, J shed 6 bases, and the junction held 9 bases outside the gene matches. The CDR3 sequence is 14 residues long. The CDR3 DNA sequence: TGTGCCAGCAGCCTTGGACAGGCTCCAAATGGCTACACCTTC. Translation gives CASSLGQAPNGYTF. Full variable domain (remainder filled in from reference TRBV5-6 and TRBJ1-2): DAGVTQSPTHLIKTRGQQVTLRCSPKSGHDTVSWYQQALGQGPQFIFQYYEEEERQRGNFPDRFSGHQFPNYSSELNVNALLLGDSALYLCASSLGQAPNGYTFGSGTRLTVV.

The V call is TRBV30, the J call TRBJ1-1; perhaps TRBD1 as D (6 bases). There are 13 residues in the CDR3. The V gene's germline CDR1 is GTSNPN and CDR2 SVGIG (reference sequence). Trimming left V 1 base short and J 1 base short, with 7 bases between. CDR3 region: CAWSAQGNTEAFF. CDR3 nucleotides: TGTGCCTGGAGTGCACAGGGGAACACTGAAGCTTTCTTT.

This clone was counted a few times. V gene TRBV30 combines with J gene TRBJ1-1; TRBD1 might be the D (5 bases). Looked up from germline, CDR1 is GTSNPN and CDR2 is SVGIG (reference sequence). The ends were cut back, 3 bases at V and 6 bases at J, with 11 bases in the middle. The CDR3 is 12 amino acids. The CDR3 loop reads CAWSRQYPEAFF. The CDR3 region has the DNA TGTGCCTGGAGCCGACAGTACCCTGAAGCTTTCTTT.

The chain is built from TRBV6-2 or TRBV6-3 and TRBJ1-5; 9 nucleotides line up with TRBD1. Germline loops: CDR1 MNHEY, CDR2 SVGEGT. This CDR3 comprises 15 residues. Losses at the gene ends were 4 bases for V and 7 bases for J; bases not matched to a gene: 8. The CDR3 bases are TGTGCCAGCAGTTCCATCGGGACAGGGACGCAGCCCCAGCATTTT. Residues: CASSSIGTGTQPQHF.

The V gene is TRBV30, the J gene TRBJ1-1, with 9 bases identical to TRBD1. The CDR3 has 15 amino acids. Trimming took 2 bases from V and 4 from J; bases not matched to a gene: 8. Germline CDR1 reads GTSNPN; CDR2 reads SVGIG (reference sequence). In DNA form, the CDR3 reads TGTGCCTGGAGTATACAGGGGGCAGTTCGCACTGAAGCTTTCTTT. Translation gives CAWSIQGAVRTEAFF.

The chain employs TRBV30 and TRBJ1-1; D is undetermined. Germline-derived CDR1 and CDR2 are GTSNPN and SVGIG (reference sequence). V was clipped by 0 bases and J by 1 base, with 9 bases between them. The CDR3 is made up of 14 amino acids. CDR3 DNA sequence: TGTGCCTGGAGTGTATTGGGCCAGAACACTGAAGCTTTCTTT. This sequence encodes CAWSVLGQNTEAFF.

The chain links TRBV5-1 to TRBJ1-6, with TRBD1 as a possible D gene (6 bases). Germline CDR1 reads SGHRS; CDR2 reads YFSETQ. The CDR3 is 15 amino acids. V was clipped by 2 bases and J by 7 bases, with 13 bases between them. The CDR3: CASSLQGLGNSPLHF. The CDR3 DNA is TGCGCCAGCAGCTTACAGGGATTAGGGAATTCACCCCTCCACTTT.

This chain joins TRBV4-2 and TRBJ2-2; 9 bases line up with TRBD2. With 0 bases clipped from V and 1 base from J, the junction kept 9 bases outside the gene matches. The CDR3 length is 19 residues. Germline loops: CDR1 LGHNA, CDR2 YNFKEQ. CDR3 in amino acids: CASSQDVVAGAMNTGELFF. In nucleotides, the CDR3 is TGTGCCAGCAGCCAAGATGTCGTAGCGGGGGCGATGAACACCGGGGAGCTGTTTTTT.

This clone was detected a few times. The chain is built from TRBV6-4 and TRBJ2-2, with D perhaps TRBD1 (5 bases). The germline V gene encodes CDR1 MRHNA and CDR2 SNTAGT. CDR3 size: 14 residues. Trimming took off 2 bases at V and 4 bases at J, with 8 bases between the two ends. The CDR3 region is CASSDQGGTGELFF. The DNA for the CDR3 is TGTGCCAGCAGTGACCAGGGTGGCACCGGGGAGCTGTTTTTT.

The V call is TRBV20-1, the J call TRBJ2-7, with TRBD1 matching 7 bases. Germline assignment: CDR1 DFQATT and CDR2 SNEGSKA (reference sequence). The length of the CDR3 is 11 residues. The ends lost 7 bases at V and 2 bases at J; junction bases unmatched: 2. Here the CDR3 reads CSVGTAYEQYF. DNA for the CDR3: TGCAGTGTCGGGACAGCCTACGAGCAGTACTTC.

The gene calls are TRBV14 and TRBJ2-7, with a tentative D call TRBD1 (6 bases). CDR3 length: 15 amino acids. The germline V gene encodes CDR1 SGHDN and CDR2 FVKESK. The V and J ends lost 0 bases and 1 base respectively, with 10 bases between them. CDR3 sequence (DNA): TGTGCCAGCAGCCAAGATACAGGGTTATCCTACGAGCAGTACTTC. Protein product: CASSQDTGLSYEQYF.

The chain's CDR3 is CAIASRGASGNTIYF. CDR3 nucleotides: TGTGCCATCGCTTCTCGGGGTGCCTCTGGAAACACCATATATTTT. V is TRBV10-3 and J is TRBJ1-3; no firm D call. Trimming stripped 8 bases from V and 0 bases from J, with 14 bases between. Per the germline V gene, CDR1 is ENHRY and CDR2 is SYGVKD. This CDR3 has 15 amino acids.

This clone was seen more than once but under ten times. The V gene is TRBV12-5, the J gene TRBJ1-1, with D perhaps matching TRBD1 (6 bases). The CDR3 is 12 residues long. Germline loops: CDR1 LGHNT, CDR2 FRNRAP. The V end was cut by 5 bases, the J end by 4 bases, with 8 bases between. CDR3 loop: CASGDRSTEAFF. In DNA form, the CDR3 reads TGTGCTAGTGGTGACAGGAGCACTGAAGCTTTCTTT.

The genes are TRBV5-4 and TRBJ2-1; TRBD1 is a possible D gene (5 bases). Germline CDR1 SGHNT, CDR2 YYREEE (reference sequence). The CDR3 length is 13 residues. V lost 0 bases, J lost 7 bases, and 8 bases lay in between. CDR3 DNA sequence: TGTGCCAGCAGCTTGGGGGGCCCGAATGAGCAGTTCTTC. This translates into CASSLGGPNEQFF.

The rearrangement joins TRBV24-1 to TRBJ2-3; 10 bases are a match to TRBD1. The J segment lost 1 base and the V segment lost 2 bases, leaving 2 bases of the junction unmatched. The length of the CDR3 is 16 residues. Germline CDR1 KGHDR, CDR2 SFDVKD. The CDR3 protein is CATSDWGTGGTDTQYF. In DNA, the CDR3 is TGTGCCACCAGTGATTGGGGGACAGGGGGCACAGATACGCAGTATTTT.

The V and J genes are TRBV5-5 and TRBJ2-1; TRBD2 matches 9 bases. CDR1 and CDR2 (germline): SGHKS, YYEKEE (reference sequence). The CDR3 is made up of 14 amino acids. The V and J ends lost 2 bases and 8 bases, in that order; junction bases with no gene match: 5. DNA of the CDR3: TGTGCCAGCAGCTTTGGGCGGGGGGGTCATGAGCAGTTCTTC. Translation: CASSFGRGGHEQFF.

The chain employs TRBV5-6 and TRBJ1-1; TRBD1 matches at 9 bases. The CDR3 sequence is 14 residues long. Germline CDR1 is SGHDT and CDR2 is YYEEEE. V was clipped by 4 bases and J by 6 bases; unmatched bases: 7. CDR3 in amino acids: CASSAGQGTAEAFF. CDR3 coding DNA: TGTGCCAGCAGCGCCGGACAGGGGACCGCTGAAGCTTTCTTT.

The CDR3 loop reads CASSLAGWEQYF. In DNA form, the CDR3 reads TGTGCCAGCAGCTTGGCGGGGTGGGAGCAGTACTTC. This sequence joins TRBV5-4 and TRBJ2-7; tentative D call: TRBD2 (5 bases). This CDR3 contains 12 residues. Germline CDR1 SGHNT, CDR2 YYREEE (reference sequence). Trimming left V 0 bases short and J 7 bases short, with 8 bases between.

The CDR3 protein is CASSLGQNSNQPQHF. In nucleotides, the CDR3 is TGTGCCAGCAGTCTGGGGCAGAATAGCAATCAGCCCCAGCATTTT. The V and J genes are TRBV27 and TRBJ1-5, with a tentative D call TRBD1 (5 bases). The CDR3 contains 15 residues. Germline V gene lookup returns CDR1 MNHEY and CDR2 SMNVEV (reference sequence). The ends were cut back, 5 bases at V and 0 bases at J, with 11 bases in the middle.

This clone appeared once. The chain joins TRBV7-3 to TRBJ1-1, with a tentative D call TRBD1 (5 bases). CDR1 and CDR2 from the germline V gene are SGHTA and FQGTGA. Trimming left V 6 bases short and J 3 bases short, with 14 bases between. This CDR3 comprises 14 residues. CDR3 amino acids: CASREGVGDTEAFF. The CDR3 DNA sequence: TGTGCCAGCAGGGAAGGAGTAGGGGACACTGAAGCTTTCTTT.

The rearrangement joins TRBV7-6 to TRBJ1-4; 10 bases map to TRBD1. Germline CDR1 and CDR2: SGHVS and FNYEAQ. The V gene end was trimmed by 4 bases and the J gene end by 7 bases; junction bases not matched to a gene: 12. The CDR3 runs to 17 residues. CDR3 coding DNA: TGTGCCAGCAGCTCCCTTTTAACCGGGACAGGGGTTGAAAAACTGTTTTTT. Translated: CASSSLLTGTGVEKLFF.

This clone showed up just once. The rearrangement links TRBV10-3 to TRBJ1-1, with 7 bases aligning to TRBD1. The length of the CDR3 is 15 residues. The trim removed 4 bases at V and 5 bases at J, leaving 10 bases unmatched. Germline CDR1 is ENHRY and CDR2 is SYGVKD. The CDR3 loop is CAISGDSRRSTEAFF. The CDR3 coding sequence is TGTGCCATCAGTGGGGACAGCCGACGATCTACTGAAGCTTTCTTT.

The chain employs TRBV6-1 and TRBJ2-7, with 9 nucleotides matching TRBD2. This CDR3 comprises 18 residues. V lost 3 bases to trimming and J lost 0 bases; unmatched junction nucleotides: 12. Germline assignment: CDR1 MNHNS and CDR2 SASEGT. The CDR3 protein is CASSDLLSGGKTSYEQYF. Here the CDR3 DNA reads TGTGCCAGCAGTGATTTGCTTAGCGGGGGAAAAACCTCCTACGAGCAGTACTTC.

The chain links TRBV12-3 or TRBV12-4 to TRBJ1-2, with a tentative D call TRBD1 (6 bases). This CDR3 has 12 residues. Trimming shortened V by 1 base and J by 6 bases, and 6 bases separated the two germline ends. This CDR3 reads CASSLGGHGYTF. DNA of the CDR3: TGTGCCAGCAGTTTAGGGGGGCATGGCTACACCTTC.

The DNA for the CDR3 is TGTGCCAGCATCGGGGGGCTTGGTGAAAAACTGTTTTTT. It encodes CASIGGLGEKLFF. This chain uses TRBV28 with TRBJ1-4; D possibly corresponds to TRBD1 (6 bases). The CDR3 sequence is 13 residues long. Between the trimmed V and J ends, which lost 7 bases and 7 bases, there was a span of 13 bases. Germline CDR1 and CDR2: MDHEN and SYDVKM.